Below are 21 T cell receptor beta chains sequenced from a single sample in a study of control samples from healthy donors and cancer patients. Profiling relied on immunoSEQ multiplex PCR, and the TCRdb table lists in-frame clones only, not all of them. The sample has about 250,000 clones; roughly 87% are singletons. The sequenced sample was PBMCs. These receptors were collected from a woman aged 60 to 75 with lung cancer.

The chain combines TRBV18 with TRBJ1-4; D is unclear. The CDR3 is made up of 16 amino acids. Per germline, CDR1 KGHSH and CDR2 LQKENI. The V end was cut by 1 base, the J end by 0 bases, with 9 bases between. Here the CDR3 reads CASSPQGYPTNEKLFF. In DNA form, the CDR3 reads TGTGCCAGCTCACCACAAGGGTACCCAACTAATGAAAAACTGTTTTTT.

J is TRBJ1-4 and V is TRBV13; no definite D call. The CDR3 extends over 19 amino acids. V was clipped by 8 bases and J by 0 bases, with 25 bases between them. In germline, CDR1 is PRHDT, CDR2 FYEKMQ (reference sequence). This chain's CDR3 is CASSALGWGRRSTNEKLFF. DNA for the CDR3: TGTGCCAGCTCAGCTTTAGGATGGGGAAGGCGGTCAACTAATGAAAAACTGTTTTTT.

The CDR3 DNA reads TGTGCCAGCAACGGGGAAGGGGGCTCACCCCTCCACTTT. Amino acids: CASNGEGGSPLHF. The gene calls are TRBV3-1 (or the pseudogene TRBV3-2) and TRBJ1-6, with 7 bases identical to TRBD1. Germline V gives CDR1 LGHDT, CDR2 YNNKEL (reference sequence). The CDR3 extends over 13 amino acids. V was clipped by 7 bases and J by 10 bases; unmatched bases: 7.

This clone appeared once. This sequence joins TRBV9 and TRBJ1-6; a possible D gene is TRBD1 (5 bases). With 3 bases removed from V and 6 bases from J, the gap between germline ends came to 13 bases. The CDR3 totals 15 residues. CDR1 SGDLS and CDR2 YYNGEE come from the germline V gene. CDR3 sequence: CASSGLGRGNSPLHF. DNA for the CDR3: TGTGCCAGCAGCGGACTGGGACGGGGTAATTCACCCCTCCACTTT.

This chain uses TRBV5-1 with TRBJ1-2; maybe TRBD1 (5 bases). Germline CDR1 is SGHRS and CDR2 is YFSETQ. V was shortened by 2 bases and J by 6 bases, with 20 bases between the two germline ends. This CDR3 contains 16 residues. This chain's CDR3 is CASSLFRNGGADGYTF. CDR3 in DNA: TGCGCCAGCAGCTTATTTAGGAACGGAGGGGCTGATGGCTACACCTTC.

This clone showed up many times. The chain is built from TRBV11-2 and TRBJ1-1; D uncertain. The CDR3 extends over 12 amino acids. CDR1 and CDR2 (germline): SGHAT, FQNNGV. Deletions cut 0 bases from V and 9 bases from J, with 8 bases between. CDR3 DNA: TGTGCCAGCAGCTTAGACACAGCGCAAGCTTTCTTT. It encodes CASSLDTAQAFF.

Concerning this clone itself: Other nucleotide sequences in the sample specify the same CDR3. V usage is TRBV5-1 and J usage is TRBJ1-2, with 10 bases that match TRBD1. The CDR3 runs to 14 residues. Germline V gene sequence: CDR1 SGHRS, CDR2 YFSETQ. V lost 0 bases, J lost 8 bases, and 4 bases stayed unmatched. In DNA, the CDR3 is TGCGCCAGCAGCTTGGGACAGGGGGCGAAAGGCTACACCTTC. It encodes CASSLGQGAKGYTF.

Concerning this clone itself: In the same sample, other DNA sequences code for this CDR3. The V call is TRBV5-1, the J call TRBJ2-3, with D hard to call. Per the germline V gene, CDR1 is SGHRS and CDR2 is YFSETQ. The V end lost 0 bases, the J end lost 6 bases, and 5 bases lay between the germline ends. The CDR3 sequence is 12 residues long. The CDR3 bases are TGCGCCAGCAGCTTGGCCGGGGATACGCAGTATTTT. Residues: CASSLAGDTQYF.

This clone was observed a handful of times. V is TRBV28 and J is TRBJ2-7; 10 positions match TRBD2. Looked up from germline, CDR1 is MDHEN and CDR2 is SYDVKM. The CDR3 runs to 14 residues. V shed 3 bases, J shed 6 bases, and the junction held 5 bases outside the gene matches. The CDR3 region has the DNA TGTGCCAGCAGTTTGCCTAGCGGGAGCGGCGAGCAGTACTTC. Protein sequence: CASSLPSGSGEQYF.

The chain carries TRBV28 and TRBJ2-7; perhaps TRBD1 as D (5 bases). In germline, CDR1 is MDHEN, CDR2 SYDVKM. This CDR3 has 15 residues. Trimming stripped 4 bases from V and 3 bases from J, with 16 bases between. The CDR3 bases are TGTGCCAGCAGTTATCCCCAGGGATTACGCTACGAGCAGTACTTC. Translation: CASSYPQGLRYEQYF.

The chain joins TRBV18 to TRBJ1-3; 10 positions match TRBD1. From germline, CDR1 is KGHSH and CDR2 LQKENI. The V and J ends lost 2 bases and 2 bases, in that order; junction bases with no gene match: 6. The CDR3 is made up of 17 amino acids. The CDR3 here is CASSPAGQGFPGNTIYF. The CDR3 bases are TGTGCCAGCTCACCAGCGGGACAGGGGTTTCCTGGAAACACCATATATTTT.

The chain joins TRBV3-1 (or the pseudogene TRBV3-2) to TRBJ2-5, with 10 bases aligning to TRBD2. Trimming took 4 bases from V and 4 from J; bases not matched to a gene: 6. The length of the CDR3 is 15 residues. Germline V CDR1 and CDR2: LGHDT, YNNKEL (reference sequence). The CDR3 reads CASSPATSGAETQYF. The CDR3 nucleotides read TGTGCCAGCAGCCCGGCTACTAGCGGGGCAGAGACCCAGTACTTC.

The rearrangement joins TRBV20-1 to TRBJ2-5, with 9 nucleotides matching TRBD1. The ends lost 3 bases at V and 4 bases at J; junction bases unmatched: 9. Per germline, CDR1 DFQATT and CDR2 SNEGSKA (reference sequence). This CDR3 is 15 amino acids long. In DNA, the CDR3 is TGCAGTGCTAGTGAGGCAGGACAGGGGAGAGAGACCCAGTACTTC. Protein: CSASEAGQGRETQYF.

With respect to this clone: An end of the junction does not agree with germline; a read error may underlie this. This chain connects TRBV3-1 (or the pseudogene TRBV3-2) to TRBJ2-2, with 10 bases that match TRBD2. Germline loops: CDR1 LGHDT, CDR2 YNNKEL (reference sequence). The CDR3 spans 14 residues. CDR3 region: CGSSGGRNTGELFF. CDR3 nucleotide sequence: TGCGGGTCTAGCGGGGGTCGAAACACCGGGGAGCTGTTTTTT.

This clone appeared a few times. At the DNA level, this CDR3 is encoded by other sequences in the same sample as well. The V call is TRBV7-3, the J call TRBJ1-1; D unclear. The CDR3 consists of 13 residues. Germline assignment: CDR1 SGHTA and CDR2 FQGTGA. With 5 bases removed from V and 1 base from J, the gap between germline ends came to 8 bases. The CDR3 nucleotides read TGTGCCAGCAGCGTGGATAGGAACACTGAAGCTTTCTTT. It specifies CASSVDRNTEAFF.

This chain joins TRBV10-3 and TRBJ1-1, with 7 bases identical to TRBD1. The CDR3 extends over 15 amino acids. Germline trimming cut 4 bases from V and 4 bases from J; bases unmatched to any gene: 9. Looked up from germline, CDR1 is ENHRY and CDR2 is SYGVKD. CDR3: CAISVNPTGATEAFF. The DNA of the CDR3 is TGTGCCATCAGTGTAAACCCCACAGGGGCCACTGAAGCTTTCTTT.

The chain is built from TRBV9 and TRBJ2-3; 10 bases are shared with TRBD2. Germline V gene data show CDR1 as SGDLS and CDR2 as YYNGEE. With V trimmed by 0 bases and J by 2 bases, 3 bases remained unmatched. This CDR3 is 16 amino acids long. The CDR3, as DNA: TGTGCCAGCAGCGTAGTCAGCGGGGGGGCCACAGATACGCAGTATTTT. Encoded protein: CASSVVSGGATDTQYF.

The count of this clone is one. The rearrangement links TRBV2 to TRBJ2-3; 7 bases fit TRBD2. The CDR3 spans 12 residues. Germline V CDR1 and CDR2: SNHLY, FYNNEI. Germline trimming cut 6 bases from V and 3 bases from J; bases unmatched to any gene: 0. The CDR3 DNA is TGTGCCAGCAGCGGGGGGACAGATACGCAGTATTTT. This gives the protein CASSGGTDTQYF.

This clone was detected once. The CDR3 region has the DNA TGTGCCAGTACCCCCATGGCGGGGGAGGAGCAGTTCTTC. Its protein product is CASTPMAGEEQFF. The chain uses TRBV19 and TRBJ2-1; 7 bases are shared with TRBD2. Trimming at V came to 7 bases and at J to 10 bases, leaving 10 bases not matched to a gene. Per the germline V gene, CDR1 is LNHDA and CDR2 is SQIVND (reference sequence). The CDR3 covers 13 residues.

The count of this clone is one. Other DNA sequences from this sample encode an identical CDR3 as well. The rearrangement links TRBV6-2 or TRBV6-3 to TRBJ1-1; TRBD1 is a possible D gene (6 bases). CDR1 MNHEY and CDR2 SVGEGT come from the germline V gene. CDR3 size: 14 residues. V lost 4 bases and J 1 base, leaving 10 bases between the germline ends. The CDR3 loop reads CASSSGHRNTEAFF. The CDR3 DNA follows: TGTGCCAGCAGTTCGGGACACCGGAACACTGAAGCTTTCTTT.

The chain combines TRBV28 with TRBJ1-5; D is unclear. This CDR3 contains 11 residues. V was trimmed by 8 bases and J by 5 bases, leaving 7 bases between them. Germline CDR1 and CDR2: MDHEN and SYDVKM. DNA for the CDR3: TGTGCCAGCCGGAAGCATCAGCCCCAGCATTTT. Its translation: CASRKHQPQHF.